This T cell receptor (beta chain) was retrieved from a study of Ad26.COV2.S vaccination and SARS-CoV-2 variants. Overall study: Participant was drawn from the COV1001 Ad26.COV2.S trial arm. The study, taken as a whole, reports: Participants in the vaccine arm had higher spike-specific TCR breadth; placebo recipients had lower. After vaccination, substantial breadth of spike-specific CD8+ and CD4+ responses was reported.

Germline CDR1 SNHLY, CDR2 FYNNEI. This CDR3 is 17 amino acids long. V trimming: 6 bases; J trimming: 0 bases; junction bases outside the gene matches: 6. The method was immunoSEQ multiplex PCR; TCRdb's version includes in-frame clones alone and lacks a portion of them. The sample holds around 400,000 clones, approximately 90% seen once. For this clone: What it recognizes is unknown.

Treatment in this sample: 15 to 20 received Ad26.COV2.S at low or high dose, single or two shots; about 5 received placebo; per-sample allocation not given. Day 63 after the first injection of vaccine or placebo was the sampling time. Spike of the Wuhan-strain SARS-CoV-2 was expressed by an Ad26 vector, which formed the vaccine. The sequencing here drew on peripheral blood, taken in a trial of Ad26.COV2.S vaccine versus placebo. The V call is TRBV2, the J call TRBJ2-1, with 12 bases lining up with TRBD2. The clonotype originates from a person between 18 and 65 years old who received the Ad26.COV2.S COVID-19 vaccine or a placebo. For the CDR3, the DNA is TGTGCCAGCAGCCCCAGGACTAGCGGGGTCTCCTACAATGAGCAGTTCTTC. It specifies CASSPRTSGVSYNEQFF.